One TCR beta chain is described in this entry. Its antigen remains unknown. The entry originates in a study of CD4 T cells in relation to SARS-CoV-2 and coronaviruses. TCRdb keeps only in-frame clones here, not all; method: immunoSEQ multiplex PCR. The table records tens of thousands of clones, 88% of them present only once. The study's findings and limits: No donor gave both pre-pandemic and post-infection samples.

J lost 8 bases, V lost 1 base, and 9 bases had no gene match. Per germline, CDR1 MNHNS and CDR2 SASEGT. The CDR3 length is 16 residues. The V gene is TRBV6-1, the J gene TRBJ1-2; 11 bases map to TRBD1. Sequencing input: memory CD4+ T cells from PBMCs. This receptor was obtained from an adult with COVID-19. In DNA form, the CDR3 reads TGTGCCAGCAGTGAAGAGGTAGGACAGGGGGCGAGAGGCTACACCTTC. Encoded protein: CASSEEVGQGARGYTF.